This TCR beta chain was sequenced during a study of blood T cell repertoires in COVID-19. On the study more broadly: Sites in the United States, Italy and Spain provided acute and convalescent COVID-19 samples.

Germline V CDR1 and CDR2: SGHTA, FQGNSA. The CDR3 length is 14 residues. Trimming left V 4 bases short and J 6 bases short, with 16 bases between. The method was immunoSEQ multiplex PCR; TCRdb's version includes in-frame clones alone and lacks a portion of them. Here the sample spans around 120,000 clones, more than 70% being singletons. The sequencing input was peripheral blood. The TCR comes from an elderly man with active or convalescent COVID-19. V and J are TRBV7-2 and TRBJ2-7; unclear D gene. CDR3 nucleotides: TGTGCCAGCAGCTCGGGTGCCGCCCCCCTCGAGCAGTACTTC. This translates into CASSSGAAPLEQYF.